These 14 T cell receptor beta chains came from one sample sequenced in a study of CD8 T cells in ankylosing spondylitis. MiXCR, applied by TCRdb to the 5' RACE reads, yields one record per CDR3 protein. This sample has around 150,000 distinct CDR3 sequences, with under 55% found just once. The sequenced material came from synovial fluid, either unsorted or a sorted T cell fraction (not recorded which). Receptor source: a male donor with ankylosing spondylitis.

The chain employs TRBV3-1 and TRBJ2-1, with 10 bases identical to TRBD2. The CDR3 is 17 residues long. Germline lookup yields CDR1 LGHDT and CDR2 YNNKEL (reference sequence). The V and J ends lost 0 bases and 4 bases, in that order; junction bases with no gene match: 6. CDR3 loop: CASSQDVVAGGYNEQFF. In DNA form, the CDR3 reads TGTGCCAGCAGCCAAGATGTAGTAGCGGGGGGATACAATGAGCAGTTCTTC.

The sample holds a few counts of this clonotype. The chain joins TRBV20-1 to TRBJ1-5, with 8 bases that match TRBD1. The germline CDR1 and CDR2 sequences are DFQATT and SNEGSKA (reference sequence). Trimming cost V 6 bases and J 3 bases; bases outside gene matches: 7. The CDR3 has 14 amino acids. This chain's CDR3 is CSAGQGGINQPQHF. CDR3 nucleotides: TGCAGTGCAGGACAGGGTGGGATCAATCAGCCCCAGCATTTT.

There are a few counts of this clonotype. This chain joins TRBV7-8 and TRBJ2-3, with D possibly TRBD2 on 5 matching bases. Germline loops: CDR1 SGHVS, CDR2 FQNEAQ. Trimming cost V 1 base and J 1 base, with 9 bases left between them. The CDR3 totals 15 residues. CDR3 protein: CASSLERIRTDTQYF. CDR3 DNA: TGTGCCAGCAGCTTAGAGCGGATACGCACAGATACGCAGTATTTT. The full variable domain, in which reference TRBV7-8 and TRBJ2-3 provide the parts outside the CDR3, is GAGVSQSPRYKVAKRGQDVALRCDPISGHVSLFWYQQALGQGPEFLTYFQNEAQLDKSGLPSDRFFAERPEGSVSTLKIQRTQQEDSAVYLCASSLERIRTDTQYFGPGTRLTVL.

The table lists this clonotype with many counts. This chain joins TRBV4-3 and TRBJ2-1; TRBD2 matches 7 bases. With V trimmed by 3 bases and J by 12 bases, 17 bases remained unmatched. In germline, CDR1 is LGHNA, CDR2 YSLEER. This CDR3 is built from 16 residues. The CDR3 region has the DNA TGCGCCAGCAGCCAGGAGGGGCTAGCGGACTCCCGACGGCAGTTCTTC. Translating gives CASSQEGLADSRRQFF.

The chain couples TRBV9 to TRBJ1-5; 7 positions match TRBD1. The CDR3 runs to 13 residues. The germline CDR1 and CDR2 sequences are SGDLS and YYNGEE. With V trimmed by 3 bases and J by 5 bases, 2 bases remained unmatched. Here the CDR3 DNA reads TGTGCCAGCAGCGCAACAGGGGATCAGCCCCAGCATTTT. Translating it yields CASSATGDQPQHF.

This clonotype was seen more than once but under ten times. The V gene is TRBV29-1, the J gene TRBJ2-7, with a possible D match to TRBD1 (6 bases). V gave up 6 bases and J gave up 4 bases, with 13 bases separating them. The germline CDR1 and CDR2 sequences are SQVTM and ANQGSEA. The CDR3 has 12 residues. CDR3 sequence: CSVAQTGYEQYF. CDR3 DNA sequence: TGCAGCGTCGCCCAGACAGGTTACGAGCAGTACTTC.

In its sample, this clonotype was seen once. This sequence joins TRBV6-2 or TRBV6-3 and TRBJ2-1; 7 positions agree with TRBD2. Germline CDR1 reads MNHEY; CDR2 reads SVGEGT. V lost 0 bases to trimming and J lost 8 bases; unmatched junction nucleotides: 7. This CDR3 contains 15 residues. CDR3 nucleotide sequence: TGTGCCAGCAGTTACTCGACTAGCATGGGCGATGAGCAGTTCTTC. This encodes CASSYSTSMGDEQFF.

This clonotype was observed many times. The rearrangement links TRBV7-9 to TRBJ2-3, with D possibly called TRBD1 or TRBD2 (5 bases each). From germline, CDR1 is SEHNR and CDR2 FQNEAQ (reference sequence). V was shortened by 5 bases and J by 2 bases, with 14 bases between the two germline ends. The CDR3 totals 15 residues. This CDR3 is CASSPGPGTTDTQYF. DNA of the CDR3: TGTGCCAGCAGCCCTGGACCGGGGACCACAGATACGCAGTATTTT.

The CDR3 protein is CASSPPRPSPYEQYF. As DNA, the CDR3 is TGTGCCAGCAGCCCACCCAGACCGAGCCCCTACGAGCAGTACTTC. The chain joins TRBV7-9 to TRBJ2-7; D gene unclear. With 5 bases removed from V and 2 bases from J, the gap between germline ends came to 16 bases. The CDR3 is made up of 15 amino acids. Germline CDR1 SEHNR, CDR2 FQNEAQ (reference sequence).

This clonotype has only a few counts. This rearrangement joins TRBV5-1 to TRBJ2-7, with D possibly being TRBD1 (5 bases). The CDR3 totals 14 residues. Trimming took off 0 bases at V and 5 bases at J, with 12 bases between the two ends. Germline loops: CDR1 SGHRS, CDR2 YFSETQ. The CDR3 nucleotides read TGCGCCAGCAGCTTGGAGGGGATTGAGGACGAGCAGTACTTC. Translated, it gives CASSLEGIEDEQYF.

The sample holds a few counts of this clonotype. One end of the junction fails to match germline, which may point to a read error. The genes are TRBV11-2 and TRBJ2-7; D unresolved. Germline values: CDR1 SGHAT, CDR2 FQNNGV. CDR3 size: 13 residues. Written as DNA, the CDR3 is TGCGCCAGCAGCTTGGGCTCCGCTTACGAGCAGTACTTC. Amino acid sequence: CASSLGSAYEQYF.

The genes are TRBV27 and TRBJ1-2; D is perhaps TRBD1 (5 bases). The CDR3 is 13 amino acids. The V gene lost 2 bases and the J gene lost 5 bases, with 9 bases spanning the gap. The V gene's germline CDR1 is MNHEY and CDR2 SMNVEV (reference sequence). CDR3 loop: CASSLRDGYGYTF. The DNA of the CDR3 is TGTGCCAGCAGTTTACGGGACGGATATGGCTACACCTTC.

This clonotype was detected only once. CDR3 protein: CASSQATGFRETQYF. The CDR3 DNA reads TGCGCCAGCAGCCAAGCGACAGGTTTTAGAGAGACCCAGTACTTC. This chain uses TRBV4-3 with TRBJ2-5, with a tentative D call TRBD1 (6 bases). CDR3 length equals 15 residues. V lost 1 base to trimming and J lost 4 bases, with 13 bases between them. Germline-derived CDR1 and CDR2 are LGHNA and YSLEER.

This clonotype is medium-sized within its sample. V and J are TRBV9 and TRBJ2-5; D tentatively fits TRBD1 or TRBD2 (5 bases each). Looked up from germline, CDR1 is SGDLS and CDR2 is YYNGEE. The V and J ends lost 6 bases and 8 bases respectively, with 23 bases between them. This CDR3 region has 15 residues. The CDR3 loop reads CASNFDGADGNTQYF. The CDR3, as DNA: TGTGCCAGCAACTTCGACGGGGCGGACGGGAATACCCAGTACTTC.